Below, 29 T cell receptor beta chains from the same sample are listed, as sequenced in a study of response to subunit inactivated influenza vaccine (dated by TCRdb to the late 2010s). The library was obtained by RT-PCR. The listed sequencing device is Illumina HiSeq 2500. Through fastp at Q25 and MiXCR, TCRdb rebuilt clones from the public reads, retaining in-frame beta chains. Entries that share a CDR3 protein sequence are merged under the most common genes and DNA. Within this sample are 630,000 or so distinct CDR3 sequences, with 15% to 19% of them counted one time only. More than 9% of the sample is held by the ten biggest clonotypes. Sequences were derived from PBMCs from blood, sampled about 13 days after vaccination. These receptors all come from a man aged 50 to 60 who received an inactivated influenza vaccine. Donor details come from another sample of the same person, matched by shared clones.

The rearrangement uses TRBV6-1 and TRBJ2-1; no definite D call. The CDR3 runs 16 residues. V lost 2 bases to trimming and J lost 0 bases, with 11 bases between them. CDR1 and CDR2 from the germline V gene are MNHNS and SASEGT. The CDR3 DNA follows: TGTGCCAGCAGTGAAAGACGCGTAAGCTCCTACAATGAGCAGTTCTTC. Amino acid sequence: CASSERRVSSYNEQFF.

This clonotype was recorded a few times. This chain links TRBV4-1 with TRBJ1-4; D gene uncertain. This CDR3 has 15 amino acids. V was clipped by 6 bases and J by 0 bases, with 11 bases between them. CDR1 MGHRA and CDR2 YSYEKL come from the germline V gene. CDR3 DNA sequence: TGCGCCAGCAGTCAGGCCTCTGCAACTAATGAAAAACTGTTTTTT. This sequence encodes CASSQASATNEKLFF.

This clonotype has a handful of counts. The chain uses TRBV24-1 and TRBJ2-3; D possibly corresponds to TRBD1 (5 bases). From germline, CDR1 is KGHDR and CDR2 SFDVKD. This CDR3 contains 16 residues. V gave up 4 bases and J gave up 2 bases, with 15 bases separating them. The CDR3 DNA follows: TGTGCCACCAGTGACGTGTCAGGGCGAACCACAGATACGCAGTATTTT. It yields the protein CATSDVSGRTTDTQYF.

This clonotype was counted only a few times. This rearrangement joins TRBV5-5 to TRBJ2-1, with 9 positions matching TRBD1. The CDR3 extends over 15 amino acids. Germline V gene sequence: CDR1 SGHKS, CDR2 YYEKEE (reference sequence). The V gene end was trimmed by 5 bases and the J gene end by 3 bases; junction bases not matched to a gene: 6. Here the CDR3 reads CASRTDRGNYNEQFF. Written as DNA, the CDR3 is TGTGCCAGCAGGACGGACAGGGGAAACTACAATGAGCAGTTCTTC.

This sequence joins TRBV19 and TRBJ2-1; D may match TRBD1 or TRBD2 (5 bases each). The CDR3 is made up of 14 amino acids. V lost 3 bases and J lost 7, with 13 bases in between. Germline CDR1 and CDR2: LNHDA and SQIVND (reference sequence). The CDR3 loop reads CASSILEGKNEQFF. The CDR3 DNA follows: TGTGCCAGTAGTATCCTTGAGGGGAAGAATGAGCAGTTCTTC.

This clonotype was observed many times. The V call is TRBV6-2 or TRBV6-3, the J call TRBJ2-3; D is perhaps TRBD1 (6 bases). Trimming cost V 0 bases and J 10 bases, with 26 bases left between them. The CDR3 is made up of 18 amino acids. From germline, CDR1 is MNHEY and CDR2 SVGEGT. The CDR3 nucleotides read TGTGCCAGCAGTTACTCGATAGGAGCCGGGACAAGGGGGAAGGCGCAGTATTTT. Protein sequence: CASSYSIGAGTRGKAQYF.

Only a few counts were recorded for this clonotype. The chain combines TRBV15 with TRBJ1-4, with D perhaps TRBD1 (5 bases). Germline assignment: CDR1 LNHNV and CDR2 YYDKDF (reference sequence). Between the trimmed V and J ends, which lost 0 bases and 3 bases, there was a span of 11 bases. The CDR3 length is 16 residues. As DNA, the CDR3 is TGTGCCACCAGCAGAGATATCAGGGTACCTAATGAAAAACTGTTTTTT. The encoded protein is CATSRDIRVPNEKLFF.

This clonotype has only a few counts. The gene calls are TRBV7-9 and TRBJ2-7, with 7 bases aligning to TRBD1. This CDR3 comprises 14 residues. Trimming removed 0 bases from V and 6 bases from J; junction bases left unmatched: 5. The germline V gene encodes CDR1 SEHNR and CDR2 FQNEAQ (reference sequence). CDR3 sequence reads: CASSLAFNRGEQYF. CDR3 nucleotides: TGTGCCAGCAGCTTAGCTTTTAACAGGGGCGAGCAGTACTTC.

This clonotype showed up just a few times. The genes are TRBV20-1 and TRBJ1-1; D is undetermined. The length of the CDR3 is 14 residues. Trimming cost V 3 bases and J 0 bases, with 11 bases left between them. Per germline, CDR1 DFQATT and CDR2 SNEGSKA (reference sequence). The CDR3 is CSASGTVMNTEAFF. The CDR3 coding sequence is TGCAGTGCTAGTGGAACAGTCATGAACACTGAAGCTTTCTTT.

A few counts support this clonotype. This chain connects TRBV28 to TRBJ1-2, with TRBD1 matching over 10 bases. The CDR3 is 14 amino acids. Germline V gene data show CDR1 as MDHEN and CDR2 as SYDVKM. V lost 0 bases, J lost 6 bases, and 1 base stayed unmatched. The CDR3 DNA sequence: TGTGCCAGCAGTTTATGGACAGGGGGCAATGGCTACACCTTC. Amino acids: CASSLWTGGNGYTF.

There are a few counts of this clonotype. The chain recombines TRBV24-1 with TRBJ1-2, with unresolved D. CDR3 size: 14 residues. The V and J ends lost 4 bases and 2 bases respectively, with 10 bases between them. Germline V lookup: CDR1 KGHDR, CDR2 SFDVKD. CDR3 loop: CATSESGRNYGYTF. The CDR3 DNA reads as TGTGCCACCAGTGAATCCGGACGGAACTATGGCTACACCTTC.

In DNA, the CDR3 is TGTGCCAGCAGCCAAACAGGTGTCGTCTACGAGCAGTACTTC. It encodes CASSQTGVVYEQYF. The chain carries TRBV4-2 and TRBJ2-7, with D maybe TRBD1 (5 bases). The germline V gene encodes CDR1 LGHNA and CDR2 YNFKEQ. The CDR3 is made up of 14 amino acids. The V end was cut by 2 bases, the J end by 3 bases, with 11 bases between.

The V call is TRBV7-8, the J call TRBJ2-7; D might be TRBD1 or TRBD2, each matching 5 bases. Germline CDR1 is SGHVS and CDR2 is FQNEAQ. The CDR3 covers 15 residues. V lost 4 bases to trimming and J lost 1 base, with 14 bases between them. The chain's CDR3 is CASSSPGRSSYEQYF. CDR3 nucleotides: TGTGCCAGCAGCTCTCCGGGACGCAGTTCCTACGAGCAGTACTTC.

The CDR3 coding sequence is TGTGCCAGCAGCTGGGGTGGGGGTATTAGCAATCAGCCCCAGCATTTT. Its protein is CASSWGGGISNQPQHF. V usage is TRBV12-3 or TRBV12-4 and J usage is TRBJ1-5; D possibly corresponds to TRBD1 (5 bases). With 6 bases removed from V and 0 bases from J, the gap between germline ends came to 15 bases. The CDR3 extends over 16 amino acids.

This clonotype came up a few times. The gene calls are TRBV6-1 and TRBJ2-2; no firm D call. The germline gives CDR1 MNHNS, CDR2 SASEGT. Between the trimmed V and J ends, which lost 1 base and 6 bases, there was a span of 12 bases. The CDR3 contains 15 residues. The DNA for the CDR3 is TGTGCCAGCAGTGAAGTTTACGGCTCCCCCGGGGAGCTGTTTTTT. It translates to CASSEVYGSPGELFF.

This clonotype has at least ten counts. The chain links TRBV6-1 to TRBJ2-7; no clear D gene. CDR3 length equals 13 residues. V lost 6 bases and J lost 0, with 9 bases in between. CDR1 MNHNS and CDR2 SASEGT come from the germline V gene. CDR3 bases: TGTGCCAGCAGCCGCTTGTCCTCCTACGAGCAGTACTTC. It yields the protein CASSRLSSYEQYF.

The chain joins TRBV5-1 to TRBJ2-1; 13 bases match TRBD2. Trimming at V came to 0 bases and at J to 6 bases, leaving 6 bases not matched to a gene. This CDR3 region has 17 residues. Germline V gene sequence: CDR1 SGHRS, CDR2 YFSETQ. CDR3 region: CASSLDLLAGGPNEQFF. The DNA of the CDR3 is TGCGCCAGCAGCTTGGACCTACTAGCGGGAGGGCCCAATGAGCAGTTCTTC.

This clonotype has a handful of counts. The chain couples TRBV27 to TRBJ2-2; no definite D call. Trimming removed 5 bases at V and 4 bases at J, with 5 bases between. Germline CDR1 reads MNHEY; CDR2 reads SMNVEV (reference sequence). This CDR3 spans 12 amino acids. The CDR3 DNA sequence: TGTGCCAGCAGTGCTATCACCGGGGAGCTGTTTTTT. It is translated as CASSAITGELFF.

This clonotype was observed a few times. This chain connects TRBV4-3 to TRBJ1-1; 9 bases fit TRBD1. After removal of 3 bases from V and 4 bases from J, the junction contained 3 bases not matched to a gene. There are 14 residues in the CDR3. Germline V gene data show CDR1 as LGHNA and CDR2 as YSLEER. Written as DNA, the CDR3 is TGCGCCAGCAGCCATGTGGACAGGGGCACTGAAGCTTTCTTT. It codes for CASSHVDRGTEAFF.

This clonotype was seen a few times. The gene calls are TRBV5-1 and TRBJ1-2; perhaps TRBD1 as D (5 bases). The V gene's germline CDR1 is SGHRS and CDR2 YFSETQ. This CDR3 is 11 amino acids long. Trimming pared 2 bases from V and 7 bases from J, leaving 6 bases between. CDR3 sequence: CASSFQGGYTF. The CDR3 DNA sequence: TGCGCCAGCAGCTTCCAGGGTGGCTACACCTTC.

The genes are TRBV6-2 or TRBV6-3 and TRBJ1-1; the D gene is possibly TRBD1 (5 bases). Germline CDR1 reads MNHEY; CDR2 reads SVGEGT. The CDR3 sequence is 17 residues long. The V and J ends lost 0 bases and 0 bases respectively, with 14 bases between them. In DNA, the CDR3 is TGTGCCAGCAGTTACTCGTCGGCAGGGCGCTTGAACACTGAAGCTTTCTTT. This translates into CASSYSSAGRLNTEAFF.

In DNA, the CDR3 is TGCGCCAGCAGCCGATCACAGGGAGAGGAGCAGTTCTTC. It yields the protein CASSRSQGEEQFF. The genes are TRBV4-3 and TRBJ2-1; perhaps TRBD1 as D (6 bases). The germline CDR1 and CDR2 sequences are LGHNA and YSLEER. The V end lost 4 bases, the J end lost 10 bases, and 14 bases lay between the germline ends. The CDR3 contains 13 residues.

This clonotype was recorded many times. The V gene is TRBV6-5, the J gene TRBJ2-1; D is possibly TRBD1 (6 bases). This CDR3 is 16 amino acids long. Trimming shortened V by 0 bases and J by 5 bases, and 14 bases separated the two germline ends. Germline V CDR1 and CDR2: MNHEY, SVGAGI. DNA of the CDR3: TGTGCCAGCAGTTACTCACAGGGTACCCCAAACAATGAGCAGTTCTTC. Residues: CASSYSQGTPNNEQFF.

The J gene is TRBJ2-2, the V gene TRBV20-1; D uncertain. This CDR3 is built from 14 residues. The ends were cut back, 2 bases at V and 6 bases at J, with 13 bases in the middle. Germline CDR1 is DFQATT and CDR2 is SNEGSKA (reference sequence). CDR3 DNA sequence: TGCAGTGCTAGAAAACCCCAAGGGCCCGGGGAGCTGTTTTTT. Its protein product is CSARKPQGPGELFF.

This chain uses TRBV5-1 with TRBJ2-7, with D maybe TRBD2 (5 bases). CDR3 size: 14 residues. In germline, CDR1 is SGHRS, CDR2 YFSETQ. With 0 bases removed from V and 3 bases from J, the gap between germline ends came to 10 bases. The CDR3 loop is CASSLALRGYEQYF. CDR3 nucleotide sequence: TGCGCCAGCAGCTTGGCCTTACGGGGCTACGAGCAGTACTTC.

As DNA, the CDR3 is TGTGCCAGCAGTTCGGACAGGGGCAGTAATTCACCCCTCCACTTT. Translating it yields CASSSDRGSNSPLHF. The chain carries TRBV12-3 or TRBV12-4 and TRBJ1-6, with TRBD1 matching over 9 bases. The ends lost 4 bases at V and 6 bases at J; junction bases unmatched: 4. The CDR3 has 15 residues.

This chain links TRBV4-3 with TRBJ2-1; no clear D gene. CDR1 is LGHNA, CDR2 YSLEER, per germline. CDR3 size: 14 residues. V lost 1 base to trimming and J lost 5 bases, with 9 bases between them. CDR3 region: CASSQASLNNEQFF. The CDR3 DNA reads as TGCGCCAGCAGCCAAGCTAGTCTGAACAATGAGCAGTTCTTC.

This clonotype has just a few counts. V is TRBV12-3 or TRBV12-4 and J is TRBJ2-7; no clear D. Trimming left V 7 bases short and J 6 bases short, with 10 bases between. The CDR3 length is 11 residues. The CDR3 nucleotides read TGTGCCAGCACAATAGGCGGCGAGCAGTACTTC. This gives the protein CASTIGGEQYF.

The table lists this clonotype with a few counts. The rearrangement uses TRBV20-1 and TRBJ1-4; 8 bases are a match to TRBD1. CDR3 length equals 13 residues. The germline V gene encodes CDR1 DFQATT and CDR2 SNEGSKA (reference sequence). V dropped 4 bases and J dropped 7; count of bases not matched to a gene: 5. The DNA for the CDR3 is TGCAGTGCTACAGGGGGCGCGGGTGAAAAACTGTTTTTT. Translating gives CSATGGAGEKLFF.